Below are 24 T cell receptor beta chains sequenced from a single sample in a study of blood T cell repertoires in COVID-19. Here immunoSEQ multiplex PCR was the method, and the copy in TCRdb shows in-frame clones only, minus some. This sample has hundreds of thousands of clones, with roughly 85% found just once. The sequencing sample was made of PBMCs or T cells enriched from blood (not recorded which). The origin of the receptors is a man in his forties who had been exposed to COVID-19.

The rearrangement links TRBV5-1 to TRBJ2-3; D perhaps matches TRBD2 (5 bases). This CDR3 comprises 15 residues. Trimming left V 1 base short and J 6 bases short, with 15 bases between. Germline loops: CDR1 SGHRS, CDR2 YFSETQ. CDR3 residues: CASSLPSHMGDTQYF. The DNA for the CDR3 is TGCGCCAGCAGCTTGCCTAGCCACATGGGGGATACGCAGTATTTT.

This chain links TRBV6-5 with TRBJ2-1; no firm D call. Trimming removed 6 bases at V and 6 bases at J, with 12 bases between. The CDR3 covers 13 residues. Germline CDR1 MNHEY, CDR2 SVGAGI. The CDR3 loop reads CASSPSAGNEQFF. The CDR3 nucleotides are TGTGCCAGCAGCCCCTCGGCAGGCAATGAGCAGTTCTTC.

This sequence joins TRBV30 and TRBJ2-3; D unclear. Trimming shortened V by 2 bases and J by 1 base, and 7 bases separated the two germline ends. CDR3 length: 13 amino acids. From germline, CDR1 is GTSNPN and CDR2 SVGIG (reference sequence). CDR3 in amino acids: CAWSLSRTDTQYF. The CDR3 nucleotides read TGTGCCTGGAGTCTGTCCCGCACAGATACGCAGTATTTT.

V is TRBV7-2 and J is TRBJ2-1, with D perhaps matching TRBD1 (5 bases). V lost 5 bases and J lost 10, with 12 bases in between. This CDR3 contains 12 residues. In germline, CDR1 is SGHTA, CDR2 FQGNSA. Written as DNA, the CDR3 is TGTGCCAGCAGCACCTATCAGGGAGAGCAGTTCTTC. It encodes CASSTYQGEQFF. Based on the CDR3 plus reference TRBV7-2 and TRBJ2-1, the full variable domain is GAGVSQSPSNKVTEKGKDVELRCDPISGHTALYWYRQSLGQGLEFLIYFQGNSAPDKSGLPSDRFSAERTGGSVSTLTIQRTQQEDSAVYLCASSTYQGEQFFGPGTRLTVL.

V is TRBV19 and J is TRBJ2-1; perhaps TRBD2 as D (5 bases). The CDR3 length is 17 residues. The germline gives CDR1 LNHDA, CDR2 SQIVND (reference sequence). Between the trimmed V and J ends, which lost 7 bases and 0 bases, there was a span of 19 bases. The CDR3 DNA follows: TGTGCCAGTACCCTACGCTCTCGGGGTAACTCCTACAATGAGCAGTTCTTC. Its translation: CASTLRSRGNSYNEQFF.

The chain links TRBV23-1 to TRBJ1-2, with TRBD1 as a possible D gene (5 bases). TRBV23-1 is placed among ORFs of uncertain function. This CDR3 is 17 amino acids long. With 3 bases removed from V and 0 bases from J, the gap between germline ends came to 17 bases. The CDR3 protein is CASSQSQEPITNYGYTF. The CDR3 nucleotides read TGCGCCAGCAGTCAGTCACAGGAGCCCATTACTAACTATGGCTACACCTTC.

This chain uses TRBV6-5 with TRBJ2-1; D gene unclear. The V gene's germline CDR1 is MNHEY and CDR2 SVGAGI. The CDR3 has 14 residues. The V end was cut by 4 bases, the J end by 2 bases, with 9 bases between. The DNA of the CDR3 is TGTGCCAGCAGTTTCACCGGTCCCTACAATGAGCAGTTCTTC. Translated: CASSFTGPYNEQFF.

This clone was detected once. The chain is built from TRBV2 and TRBJ1-5; the D gene is possibly TRBD1 (5 bases). Trimming pared 6 bases from V and 2 bases from J, leaving 14 bases between. The CDR3 consists of 15 residues. Germline V gene lookup returns CDR1 SNHLY and CDR2 FYNNEI. CDR3 nucleotide sequence: TGTGCCAGCAGGTACAGGCGGAGGGGCAATCAGCCCCAGCATTTT. It encodes CASRYRRRGNQPQHF.

The rearrangement joins TRBV27 to TRBJ1-5; D possibly corresponds to TRBD1 (5 bases). The V end was cut by 2 bases, the J end by 0 bases, with 11 bases between. Germline V gene sequence: CDR1 MNHEY, CDR2 SMNVEV (reference sequence). This CDR3 has 16 residues. DNA for the CDR3: TGTGCCAGCAGTTTAGGGGCAGCCTATAGCAATCAGCCCCAGCATTTT. It is translated as CASSLGAAYSNQPQHF.

The genes are TRBV18 and TRBJ1-1; 8 bases align to TRBD1. This CDR3 is built from 15 residues. The J segment lost 4 bases and the V segment lost 3 bases, leaving 7 bases of the junction unmatched. From germline, CDR1 is KGHSH and CDR2 LQKENI. The CDR3, as DNA: TGTGCCAGCTCACCGTGGACAGGGCGGACCACTGAAGCTTTCTTT. Its translation: CASSPWTGRTTEAFF.

The count of this clone is one. The chain couples TRBV25-1 to TRBJ2-7; unclear D gene. The CDR3 is 12 residues long. V was trimmed by 8 bases and J by 12 bases, leaving 20 bases between them. Germline-derived CDR1 and CDR2 are MGHDK and SYGVNS. CDR3 amino acids: CASRSKTHWSYF. In DNA form, the CDR3 reads TGTGCCAGCCGCTCCAAGACTCACTGGTCGTACTTC.

This chain uses TRBV5-5 with TRBJ2-7; D not resolved. Germline values: CDR1 SGHKS, CDR2 YYEKEE (reference sequence). The germline V and J ends were trimmed by 4 bases and 0 bases, with 11 bases remaining between them. The CDR3 is 14 residues long. The CDR3 DNA follows: TGTGCCAGCAGCCCTCGCCCTAACTCCTACGAGCAGTACTTC. Protein sequence: CASSPRPNSYEQYF.

The V and J genes are TRBV5-1 and TRBJ1-1; 7 nucleotides match TRBD1. CDR1 is SGHRS and CDR2 is YFSETQ in the germline V gene. The CDR3 covers 15 residues. Trimming took 3 bases from V and 9 from J; bases not matched to a gene: 14. This CDR3 is CASSSWSGGPAQAFF. CDR3 DNA: TGCGCCAGCAGCTCTTGGTCAGGGGGGCCGGCGCAAGCTTTCTTT.

This chain uses TRBV27 with TRBJ2-1; D is uncertain. Trimming pared 6 bases from V and 0 bases from J, leaving 9 bases between. Germline CDR1 and CDR2: MNHEY and SMNVEV (reference sequence). The length of the CDR3 is 14 residues. CDR3 in DNA: TGTGCCAGCAGCCATCGTAGCTCCTACAATGAGCAGTTCTTC. Translation: CASSHRSSYNEQFF.

CDR3 coding DNA: TGCGCCAGCAGCCAACCACTCGTCCAGCCCCAGCATTTT. It specifies CASSQPLVQPQHF. The chain is built from TRBV4-1 and TRBJ1-5; D call uncertain. V was trimmed by 2 bases and J by 7 bases, leaving 9 bases between them. The CDR3 is 13 amino acids. In germline, CDR1 is MGHRA, CDR2 YSYEKL.

This clone was seen only a few times. V usage is TRBV11-3 and J usage is TRBJ2-7; a possible D gene is TRBD1 (6 bases). The CDR3 spans 13 residues. The V end was cut by 3 bases, the J end by 5 bases, with 11 bases between. Germline CDR1 and CDR2: SGHNT and YENEEA. In nucleotides, the CDR3 is TGTGCCAGCAGCTTCAGGGGTTACAACGAGCAGTACTTC. This encodes CASSFRGYNEQYF.

The DNA for the CDR3 is TGTGCCGCGGCGAGGACAGGGAGGAGTGACCATGGCTACACCTTC. The encoded protein is CAAARTGRSDHGYTF. This chain connects TRBV19 to TRBJ1-2; 8 bases map to TRBD1. The CDR3 extends over 15 amino acids. Germline CDR1 is LNHDA and CDR2 is SQIVND (reference sequence). J was trimmed by 6 bases and V by 11 bases; bases with no gene match: 17.

The chain employs TRBV11-2 and TRBJ1-1; D is possibly TRBD1 (5 bases). The V and J ends lost 5 bases and 1 base respectively, with 11 bases between them. Germline V gene data show CDR1 as SGHAT and CDR2 as FQNNGV. This CDR3 region has 14 residues. The CDR3 DNA reads as TGTGCCAGCAGCCCGGAGACAGCGAACACTGAAGCTTTCTTT. Translation: CASSPETANTEAFF.

The chain recombines TRBV19 with TRBJ2-3; 7 bases are shared with TRBD1. Germline loops: CDR1 LNHDA, CDR2 SQIVND (reference sequence). The trim removed 4 bases at V and 0 bases at J, leaving 1 base unmatched. The CDR3 consists of 14 residues. For the CDR3, the DNA is TGTGCCAGTAGTAGAGGGGGCAGCACAGATACGCAGTATTTT. The encoded protein is CASSRGGSTDTQYF.

This chain uses TRBV12-3 or TRBV12-4 with TRBJ2-5; 10 bases align to TRBD2. CDR3 length equals 13 residues. V trimming: 5 bases; J trimming: 5 bases; junction bases outside the gene matches: 2. CDR3 sequence: CASSLGLAETQYF. The DNA of the CDR3 is TGTGCCAGCAGTCTGGGACTAGCGGAGACCCAGTACTTC.

The rearrangement uses TRBV19 and TRBJ2-2, with D perhaps matching TRBD2 (6 bases). This CDR3 comprises 13 residues. The V gene's germline CDR1 is LNHDA and CDR2 SQIVND (reference sequence). V lost 6 bases and J 6 bases, leaving 11 bases between the germline ends. The CDR3 nucleotides are TGTGCCAGTAGGACGGGAGTGGCCGGGGAGCTGTTTTTT. Its translation: CASRTGVAGELFF.

This clone occurred once. This chain joins TRBV30 and TRBJ2-3; 10 nucleotides agree with TRBD2. The CDR3 totals 14 residues. Germline CDR1 GTSNPN, CDR2 SVGIG (reference sequence). The V gene end was trimmed by 1 base and the J gene end by 10 bases; junction bases not matched to a gene: 8. In nucleotides, the CDR3 is TGTGCCTGGAGTGCCGGGACTAGCGACCGCGCGCAGTATTTT. Amino acid sequence: CAWSAGTSDRAQYF.

The chain couples TRBV19 to TRBJ1-6; 9 bases fit TRBD1. After removal of 3 bases from V and 7 bases from J, the junction contained 4 bases not matched to a gene. The length of the CDR3 is 15 residues. Per the germline V gene, CDR1 is LNHDA and CDR2 is SQIVND (reference sequence). CDR3 nucleotide sequence: TGTGCCAGTAGTATGCCGGGGACAGGGAATTCACCCCTCCACTTT. The encoded protein is CASSMPGTGNSPLHF.

The rearrangement joins TRBV6-5 to TRBJ1-1; D remains ambiguous. Germline loops: CDR1 MNHEY, CDR2 SVGAGI. Trimming cost V 0 bases and J 6 bases, with 17 bases left between them. This CDR3 region has 16 residues. CDR3 in amino acids: CASSYSAQASVPEAFF. CDR3 in DNA: TGTGCCAGCAGTTACTCGGCTCAAGCTAGCGTACCTGAAGCTTTCTTT.